Listed here is a single T cell receptor (beta chain). The time point: newly diagnosed GD, antithyroid drugs for less than 3 months. After RNA was extracted from PBMCs, the TCR library was made from it. V lost 5 bases to trimming and J lost 5 bases, with 17 bases between them. CDR3 length: 14 residues. Germline V gene sequence: CDR1 DFQATT, CDR2 SNEGSKA (reference sequence). These data belong to a study of regulatory T cells in long-lasting Graves disease. Study details: Graves' patients (newly diagnosed) had been on antithyroid drugs under 3 months.

The TCR beta library used iRepertoire HTBI primers with Arm-PCR amplification of CDR3. TCRdb re-analysed the multiplex PCR reads in MiXCR, keeping a single row per CDR3 protein. Of hundreds of thousands of distinct CDR3 sequences detected, 15% to 20% appear once; the ten largest clones hold 15% to 20%. These data are also associated with another study on T cells in Graves' hyperthyroidism and ophthalmopathy. That report notes: Reasons for excluding patients were uncontrolled infection, other autoimmune disease, pregnancy or lactation. Together with thyroid ultrasound, orbital computed tomography, serum thyroxine and TRAb, clinical symptoms were used for diagnoses. A model built on 13 V-J features separated ophthalmopathy from stable hyperthyroidism.

The receptor comes from a woman in her twenties or thirties with Graves disease. The sequencing used peripheral blood mononuclear cells (PBMCs), collected at new diagnosis, from a patient treated with antithyroid drugs. This chain links TRBV20-1 with TRBJ2-3; TRBD2 might be the D (6 bases). CDR3 amino acids: CSAAGGLALDTQYF. Here the CDR3 DNA reads TGCAGTGCTGCAGGAGGGCTAGCTTTAGATACGCAGTATTTT.